Only a few counts were recorded for the clone carrying this TCR beta chain. Antigen unknown. The record originates from a study of blood T cells in healthy people across ages. Broader study findings: Donor CMV status, an unknown factor, possibly confounded changes in expanded clonotypes. Age showed a roughly linear inverse relationship with TCR beta diversity per million T cells.

The germline V gene encodes CDR1 DFQATT and CDR2 SNEGSKA (reference sequence). The CDR3 has 16 amino acids. Trimming took 2 bases from V and 0 from J; bases not matched to a gene: 10. Then a second PCR, running about 6 to 11 cycles, was carried out with a sample-barcoded 5' primer and a J-beta primer mix. Each CDR3 protein gets one entry after TCRdb re-called the 5' RACE reads with MiXCR. The sample shows approximately 690,000 distinct CDR3 sequences, approximately 40% of them seen only once. The chain uses TRBV20-1 and TRBJ2-7; 7 nucleotides line up with TRBD2. The sequenced sample was blood. The TCR comes from a man older than 75 in good health. CDR3 residues: CSARPNGRFASYEQYF. CDR3 coding DNA: TGCAGTGCTAGACCTAACGGGAGGTTCGCCTCCTACGAGCAGTACTTC.